This TCR beta chain came from a study of T cells in Graves' hyperthyroidism and ophthalmopathy. Germline values: CDR1 SEHNR, CDR2 FQNEAQ (reference sequence). Between the trimmed V and J ends, which lost 5 bases and 5 bases, there was a span of 18 bases. The CDR3 sequence is 15 residues long. Notes on this clonotype: No antigen is known for it.

Template material for amplifying TCR beta CDR3 regions consisted of RNA transcripts. The primer set for the first-round RT-PCR of the TCR CDR3 was HTBI. TCRdb recomputed calls from the multiplex PCR reads with MiXCR, one row per CDR3 protein. The sample lists about 350,000 distinct CDR3 sequences, about 15% occurring once. General study results and limits: Separation of ophthalmopathy from stable hyperthyroidism was achieved by a 13 V-J model.

This sequence was found in a young woman with Graves' hyperthyroidism that later progressed to Graves' ophthalmopathy. V is TRBV7-9 and J is TRBJ1-2; no clear D. The source material was blood. The CDR3 DNA reads TGTGCCAGCAGCGACGGTGGAGAAGCCGGGTATGGCTACACCTTC. Its translation: CASSDGGEAGYGYTF.